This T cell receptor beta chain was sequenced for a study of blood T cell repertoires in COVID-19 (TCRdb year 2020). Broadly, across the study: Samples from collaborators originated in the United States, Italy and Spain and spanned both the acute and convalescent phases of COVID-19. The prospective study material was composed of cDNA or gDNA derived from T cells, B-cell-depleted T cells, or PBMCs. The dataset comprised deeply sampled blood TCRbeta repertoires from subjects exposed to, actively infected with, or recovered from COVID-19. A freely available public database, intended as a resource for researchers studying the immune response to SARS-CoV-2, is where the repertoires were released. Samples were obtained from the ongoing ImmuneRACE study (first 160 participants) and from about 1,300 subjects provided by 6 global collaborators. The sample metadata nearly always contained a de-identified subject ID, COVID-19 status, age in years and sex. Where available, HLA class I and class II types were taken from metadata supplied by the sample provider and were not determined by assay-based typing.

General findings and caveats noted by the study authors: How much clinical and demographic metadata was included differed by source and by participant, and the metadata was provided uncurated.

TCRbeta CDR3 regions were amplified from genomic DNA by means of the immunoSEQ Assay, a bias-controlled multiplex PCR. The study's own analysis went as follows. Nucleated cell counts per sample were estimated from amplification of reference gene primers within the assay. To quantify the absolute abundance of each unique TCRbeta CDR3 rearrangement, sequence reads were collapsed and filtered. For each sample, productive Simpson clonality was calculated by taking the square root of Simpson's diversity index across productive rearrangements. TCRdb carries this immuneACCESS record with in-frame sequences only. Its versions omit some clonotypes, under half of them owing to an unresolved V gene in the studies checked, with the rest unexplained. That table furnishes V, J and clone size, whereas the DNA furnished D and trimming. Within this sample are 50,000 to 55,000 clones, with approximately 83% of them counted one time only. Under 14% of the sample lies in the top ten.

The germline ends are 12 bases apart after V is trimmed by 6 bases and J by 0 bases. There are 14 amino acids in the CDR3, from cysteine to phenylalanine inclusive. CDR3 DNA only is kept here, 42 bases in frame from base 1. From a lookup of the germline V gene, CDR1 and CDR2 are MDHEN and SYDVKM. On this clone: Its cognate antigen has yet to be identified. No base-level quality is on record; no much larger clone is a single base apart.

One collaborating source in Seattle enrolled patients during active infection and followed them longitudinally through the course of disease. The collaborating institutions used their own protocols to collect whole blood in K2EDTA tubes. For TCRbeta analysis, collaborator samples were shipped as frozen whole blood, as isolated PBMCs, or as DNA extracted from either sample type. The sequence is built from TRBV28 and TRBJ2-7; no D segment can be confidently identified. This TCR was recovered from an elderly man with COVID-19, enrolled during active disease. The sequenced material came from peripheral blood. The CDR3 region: CASRASSSSYEQYF. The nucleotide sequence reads TGTGCCAGCAGAGCTTCGAGTAGCTCCTACGAGCAGTACTTC.